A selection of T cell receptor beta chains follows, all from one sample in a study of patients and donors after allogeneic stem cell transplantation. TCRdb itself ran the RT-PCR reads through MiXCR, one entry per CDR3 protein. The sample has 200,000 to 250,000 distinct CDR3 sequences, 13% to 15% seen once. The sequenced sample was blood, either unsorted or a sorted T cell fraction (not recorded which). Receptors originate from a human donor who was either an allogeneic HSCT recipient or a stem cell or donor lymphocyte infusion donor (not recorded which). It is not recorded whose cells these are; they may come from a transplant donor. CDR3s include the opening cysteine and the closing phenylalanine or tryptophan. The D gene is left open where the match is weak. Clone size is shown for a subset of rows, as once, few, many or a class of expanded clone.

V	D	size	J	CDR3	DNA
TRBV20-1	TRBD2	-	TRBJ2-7	CSADLWTSGSGEQYF	TGCAGTGCTGACCTCTGGACTAGCGGGAGTGGTGAGCAGTACTTC
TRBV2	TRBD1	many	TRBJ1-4	CASRGQARNEKLFF	TGTGCCAGCAGAGGACAGGCCAGAAATGAAAAACTGTTTTTT
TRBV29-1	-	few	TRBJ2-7	CSVEGGQGATYEQYF	TGCAGCGTTGAAGGGGGCCAAGGGGCCACCTACGAGCAGTACTTC
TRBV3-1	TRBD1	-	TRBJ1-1	CASSHPGQRTEAFF	TGTGCCAGCAGCCATCCGGGACAGCGAACTGAAGCTTTCTTT
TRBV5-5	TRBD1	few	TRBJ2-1	CASSNRGHEQFF	TGTGCCAGCAGCAACAGGGGGCATGAGCAGTTCTTC
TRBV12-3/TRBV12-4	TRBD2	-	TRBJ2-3	CASRLAGGRMDTQYF	TGTGCCAGCAGGCTAGCGGGGGGGCGGATGGATACGCAGTATTTT
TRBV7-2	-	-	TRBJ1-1	CASSLEGPGVGTEAFF	TGTGCCAGCAGCTTAGAAGGGCCAGGGGTGGGGACTGAAGCTTTCTTT
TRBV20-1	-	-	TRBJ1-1	CSARDPGIKAFF	TGCAGTGCTAGAGATCCTGGAATAAAAGCTTTCTTT
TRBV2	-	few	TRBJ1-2	CASSGQWGYGYTF	TGTGCCAGCAGTGGACAGTGGGGCTATGGCTACACCTTC
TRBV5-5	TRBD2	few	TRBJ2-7	CASSWTSGSHEQYF	TGTGCCAGCAGCTGGACTAGCGGGTCTCACGAGCAGTACTTC
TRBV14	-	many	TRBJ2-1	CASSQDWGDSSYNEQFF	TGTGCCAGCAGCCAAGATTGGGGGGACAGCTCCTACAATGAGCAGTTCTTC
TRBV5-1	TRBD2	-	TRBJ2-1	CASSLYEREYEQFF	TGCGCCAGCAGCTTGTATGAGCGGGAGTATGAGCAGTTCTTC
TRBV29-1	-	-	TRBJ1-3	CSVSNNSGNTIYF	TGCAGCGTTTCTAATAACTCTGGAAACACCATATATTTT
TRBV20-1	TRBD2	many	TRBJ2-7	CSAIGAGDYEQYF	TGCAGTGCCATTGGGGCGGGGGACTACGAGCAGTACTTC
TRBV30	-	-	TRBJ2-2	CALDPNTGELFF	TGTGCCTTGGACCCCAACACCGGGGAGCTGTTTTTT
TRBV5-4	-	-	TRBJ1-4	CASSSPGRNEKLFF	TGTGCCAGCAGCTCCCCCGGGCGGAATGAAAAACTGTTTTTT
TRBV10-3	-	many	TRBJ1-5	CAISEGQGGPQPQHF	TGTGCCATCAGTGAGGGCCAGGGAGGGCCTCAGCCCCAGCATTTT
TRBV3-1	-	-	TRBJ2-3	CASSQYGSQRGPDTQYF	TGTGCCAGCAGCCAGTATGGGAGTCAGAGGGGTCCAGATACGCAGTATTTT
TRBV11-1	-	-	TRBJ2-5	CASRLPVGTQYF	TGTGCCAGCAGACTACCCGTAGGGACCCAGTACTTC
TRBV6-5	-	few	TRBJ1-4	CASRTRNEKLFF	TGTGCCAGCAGGACCCGAAATGAAAAACTGTTTTTT
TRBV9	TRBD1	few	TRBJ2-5	CASSGTGDTETQYF	TGTGCCAGCAGCGGAACAGGGGACACGGAGACCCAGTACTTC
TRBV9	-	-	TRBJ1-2	CASSVSPAANYGYTF	TGTGCCAGCAGCGTAAGCCCTGCTGCTAACTATGGCTACACCTTC